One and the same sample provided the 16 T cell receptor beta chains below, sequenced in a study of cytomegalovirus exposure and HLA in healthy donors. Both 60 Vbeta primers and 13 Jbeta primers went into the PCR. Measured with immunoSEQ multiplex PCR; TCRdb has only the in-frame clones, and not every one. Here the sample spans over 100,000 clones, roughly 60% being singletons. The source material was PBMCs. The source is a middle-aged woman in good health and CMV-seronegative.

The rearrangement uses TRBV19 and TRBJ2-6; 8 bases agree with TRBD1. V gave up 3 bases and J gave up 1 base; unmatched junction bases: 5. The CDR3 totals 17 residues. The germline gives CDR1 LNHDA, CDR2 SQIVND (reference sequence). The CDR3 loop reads CASSIQGARSGANVLTF. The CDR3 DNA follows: TGTGCCAGTAGTATTCAGGGGGCGCGATCTGGGGCCAACGTCCTGACTTTC. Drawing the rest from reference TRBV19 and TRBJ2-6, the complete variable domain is DGGITQSPKYLFRKEGQNVTLSCEQNLNHDAMYWYRQDPGQGLRLIYYSQIVNDFQKGDIAEGYSVSREKKESFPLTVTSAQKNPTAFYLCASSIQGARSGANVLTFGAGSRLTVL.

The CDR3 sequence: CASSESGVGELFF. The CDR3 DNA reads as TGTGCCAGCAGTGAATCGGGGGTCGGGGAGCTGTTTTTT. This rearrangement joins TRBV6-1 to TRBJ2-2; D perhaps matches TRBD2 (6 bases). This CDR3 contains 13 residues. Trimming took 2 bases from V and 7 from J, leaving 8 bases between them. Germline V gene data show CDR1 as MNHNS and CDR2 as SASEGT.

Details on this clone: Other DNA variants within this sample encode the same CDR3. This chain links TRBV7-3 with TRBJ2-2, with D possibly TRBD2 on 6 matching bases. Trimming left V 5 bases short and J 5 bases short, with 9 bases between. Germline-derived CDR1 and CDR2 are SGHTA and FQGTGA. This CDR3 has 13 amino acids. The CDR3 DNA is TGTGCCAGCAGCCCTGGACTAACCGGGGAGCTGTTTTTT. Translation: CASSPGLTGELFF.

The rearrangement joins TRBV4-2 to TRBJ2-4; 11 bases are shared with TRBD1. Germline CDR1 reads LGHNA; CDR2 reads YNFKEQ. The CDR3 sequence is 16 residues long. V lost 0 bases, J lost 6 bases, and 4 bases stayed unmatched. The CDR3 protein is CASSQDGGTGGNIQYF. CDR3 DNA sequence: TGTGCCAGCAGCCAAGATGGTGGGACAGGGGGAAACATTCAGTACTTC.

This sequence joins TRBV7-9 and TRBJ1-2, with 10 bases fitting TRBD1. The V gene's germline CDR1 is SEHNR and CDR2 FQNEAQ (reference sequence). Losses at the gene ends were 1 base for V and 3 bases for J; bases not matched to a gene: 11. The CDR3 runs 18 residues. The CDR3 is CASSLEPSWTGGDYGYTF. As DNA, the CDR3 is TGTGCCAGCAGCTTAGAACCTTCATGGACAGGGGGTGACTATGGCTACACCTTC.

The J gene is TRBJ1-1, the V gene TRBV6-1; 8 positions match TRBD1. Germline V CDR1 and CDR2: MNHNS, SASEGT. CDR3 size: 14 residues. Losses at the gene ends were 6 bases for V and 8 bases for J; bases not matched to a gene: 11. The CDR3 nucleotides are TGTGCCAGCAGGCGCCTCCAGGGGGCAGGAGAAGCTTTCTTT. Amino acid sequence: CASRRLQGAGEAFF.

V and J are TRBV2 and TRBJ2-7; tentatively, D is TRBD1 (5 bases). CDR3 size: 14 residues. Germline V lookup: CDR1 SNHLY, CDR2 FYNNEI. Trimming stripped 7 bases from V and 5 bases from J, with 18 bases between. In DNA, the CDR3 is TGTGCCAGCATCCCCCGGGCAGGGCCCCACGAGCAGTACTTC. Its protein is CASIPRAGPHEQYF.

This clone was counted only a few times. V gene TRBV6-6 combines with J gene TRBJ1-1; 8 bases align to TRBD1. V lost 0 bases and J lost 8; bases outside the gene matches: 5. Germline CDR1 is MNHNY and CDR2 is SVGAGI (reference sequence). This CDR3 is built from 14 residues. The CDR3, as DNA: TGTGCCAGCAGTTACTCGTCAGGGGGCGCGGAAGCTTTCTTT. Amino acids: CASSYSSGGAEAFF.

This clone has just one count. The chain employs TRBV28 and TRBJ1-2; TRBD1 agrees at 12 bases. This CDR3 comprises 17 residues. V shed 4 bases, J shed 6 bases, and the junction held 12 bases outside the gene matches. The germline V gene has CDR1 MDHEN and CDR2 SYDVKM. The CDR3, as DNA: TGTGCCAGCAGTTCCTGGGGGGGGACAGGGGGCGCCGATGGCTACACCTTC. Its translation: CASSSWGGTGGADGYTF.

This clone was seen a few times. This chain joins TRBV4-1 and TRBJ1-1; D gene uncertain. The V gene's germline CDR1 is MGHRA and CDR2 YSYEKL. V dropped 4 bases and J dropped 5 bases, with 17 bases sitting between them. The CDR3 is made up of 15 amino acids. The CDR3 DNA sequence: TGCGCCAGCAGCCCCCTATATGGGCGTGGTACTGAAGCTTTCTTT. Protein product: CASSPLYGRGTEAFF.

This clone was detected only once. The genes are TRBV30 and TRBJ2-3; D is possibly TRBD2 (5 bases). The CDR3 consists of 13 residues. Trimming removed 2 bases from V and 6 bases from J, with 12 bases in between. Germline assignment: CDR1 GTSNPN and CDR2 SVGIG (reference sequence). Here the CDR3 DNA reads TGTGCCTGGAGTACGAGGGATGGGGATACGCAGTATTTT. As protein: CAWSTRDGDTQYF.

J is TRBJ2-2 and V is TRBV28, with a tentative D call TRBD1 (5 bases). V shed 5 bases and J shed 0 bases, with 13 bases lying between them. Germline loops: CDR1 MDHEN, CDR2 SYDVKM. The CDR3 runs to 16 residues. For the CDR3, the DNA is TGTGCCAGCAGTAATGCAGGGTCAGCGAACACCGGGGAGCTGTTTTTT. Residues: CASSNAGSANTGELFF. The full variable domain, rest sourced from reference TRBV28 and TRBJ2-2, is DVKVTQSSRYLVKRTGEKVFLECVQDMDHENMFWYRQDPGLGLRLIYFSYDVKMKEKGDIPEGYSVSREKKERFSLILESASTNQTSMYLCASSNAGSANTGELFFGEGSRLTVL.

CDR3 protein: CASSLSWRENYGYTF. The CDR3 coding sequence is TGTGCCAGCAGTTTATCGTGGCGGGAGAACTATGGCTACACCTTC. The chain carries TRBV27 and TRBJ1-2; D unclear. V shed 0 bases and J shed 2 bases, with 10 bases lying between them. This CDR3 is built from 15 residues. Germline CDR1 MNHEY, CDR2 SMNVEV (reference sequence).

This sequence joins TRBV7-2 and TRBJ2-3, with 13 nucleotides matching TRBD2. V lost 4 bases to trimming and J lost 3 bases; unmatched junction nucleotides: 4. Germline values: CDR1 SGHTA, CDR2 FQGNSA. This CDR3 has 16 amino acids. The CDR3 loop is CASSSGTSGVTDTQYF. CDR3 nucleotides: TGTGCCAGCAGCTCCGGGACTAGCGGGGTTACAGATACGCAGTATTTT.

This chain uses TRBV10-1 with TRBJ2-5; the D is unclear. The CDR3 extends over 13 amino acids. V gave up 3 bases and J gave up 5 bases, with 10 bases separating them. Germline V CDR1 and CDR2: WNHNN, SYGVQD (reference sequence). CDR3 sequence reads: CASSESGSETQYF. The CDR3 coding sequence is TGCGCCAGCAGTGAATCCGGGTCGGAGACCCAGTACTTC.

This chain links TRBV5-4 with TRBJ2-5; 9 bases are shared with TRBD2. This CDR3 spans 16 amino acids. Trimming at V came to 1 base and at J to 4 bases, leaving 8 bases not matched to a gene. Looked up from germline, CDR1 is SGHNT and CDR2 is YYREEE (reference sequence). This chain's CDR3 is CASSLKGGGAAETQYF. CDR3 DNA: TGTGCCAGCAGCTTGAAAGGCGGGGGGGCCGCAGAGACCCAGTACTTC.